The clone carrying this TCR beta chain was recorded a few times. The junction had 12 bases not matched to a gene; V was cut back by 6 bases and J by 5 bases. Germline V gene data show CDR1 as MDHEN and CDR2 as SYDVKM. The CDR3 is 17 residues long. The source of the sample is a study of beta chain features in type 1 diabetes. The isolated RNA, all of it, was reverse transcribed, so expressed TCRB transcripts were what got sequenced. The table came from immunoSEQ multiplex PCR; TCRdb's copy has only in-frame clones and leaves some out. Of about 330,000 clones listed, around 10% are singletons. J is TRBJ2-7 and V is TRBV28; 14 bases are shared with TRBD2. The receptor's source is a woman in her twenties or thirties in good health. The sequenced sample consisted of naive CD4+ T cells from blood. The CDR3 DNA sequence: TGTGCCAGCAGCTCTCACTTGGGACTAGCGGGAGACAACGAGCAGTACTTC. Translated: CASSSHLGLAGDNEQYF.